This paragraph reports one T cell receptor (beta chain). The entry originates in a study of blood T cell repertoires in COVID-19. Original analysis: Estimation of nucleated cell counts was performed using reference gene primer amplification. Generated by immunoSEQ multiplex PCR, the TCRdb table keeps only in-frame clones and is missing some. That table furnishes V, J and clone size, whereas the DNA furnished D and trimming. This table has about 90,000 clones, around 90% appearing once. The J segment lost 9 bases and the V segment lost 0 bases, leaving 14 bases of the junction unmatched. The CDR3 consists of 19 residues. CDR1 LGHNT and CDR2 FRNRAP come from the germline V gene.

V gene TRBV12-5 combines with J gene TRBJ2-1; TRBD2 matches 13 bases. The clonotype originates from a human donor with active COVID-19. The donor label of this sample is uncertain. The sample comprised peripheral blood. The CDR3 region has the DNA TGTGCTAGTGGTTTGGTATCTCGTACTAGCGGGGGGGATTTGGGTGAGCAGTTCTTC. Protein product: CASGLVSRTSGGDLGEQFF. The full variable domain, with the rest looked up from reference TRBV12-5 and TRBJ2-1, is DARVTQTPRHKVTEMGQEVTMRCQPILGHNTVFWYRQTMMQGLELLAYFRNRAPLDDSGMPKDRFSAEMPDATLATLKIQPSEPRDSAVYFCASGLVSRTSGGDLGEQFFGPGTRLTVL.